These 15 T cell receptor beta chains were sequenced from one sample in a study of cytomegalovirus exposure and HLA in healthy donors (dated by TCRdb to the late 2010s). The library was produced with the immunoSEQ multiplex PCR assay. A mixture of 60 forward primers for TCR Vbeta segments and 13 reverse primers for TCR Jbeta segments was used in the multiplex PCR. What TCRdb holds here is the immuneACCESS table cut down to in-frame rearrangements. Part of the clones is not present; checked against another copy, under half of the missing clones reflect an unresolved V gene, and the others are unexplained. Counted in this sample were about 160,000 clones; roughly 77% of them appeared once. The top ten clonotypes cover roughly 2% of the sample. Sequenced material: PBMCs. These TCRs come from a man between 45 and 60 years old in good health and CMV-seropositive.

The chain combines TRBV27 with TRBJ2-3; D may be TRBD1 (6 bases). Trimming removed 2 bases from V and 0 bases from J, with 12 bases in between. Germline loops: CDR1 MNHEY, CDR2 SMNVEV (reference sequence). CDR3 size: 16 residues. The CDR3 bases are TGTGCCAGCAGTTTAGGACAGCAACTTAGCACAGATACGCAGTATTTT. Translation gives CASSLGQQLSTDTQYF.

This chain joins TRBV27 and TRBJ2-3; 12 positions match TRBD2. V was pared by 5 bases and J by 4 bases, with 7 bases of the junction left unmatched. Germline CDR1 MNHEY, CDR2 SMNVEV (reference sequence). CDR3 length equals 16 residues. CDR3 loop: CASSATSGGLPDTQYF. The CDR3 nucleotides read TGTGCCAGCAGTGCGACTAGCGGGGGTCTTCCAGATACGCAGTATTTT.

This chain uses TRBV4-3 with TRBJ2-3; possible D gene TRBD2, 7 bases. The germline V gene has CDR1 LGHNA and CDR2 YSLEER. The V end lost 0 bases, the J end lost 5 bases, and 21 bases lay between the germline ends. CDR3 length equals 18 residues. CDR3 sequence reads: CASSQDYGGPGAVDTQYF. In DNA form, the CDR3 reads TGCGCCAGCAGCCAAGATTACGGGGGGCCCGGAGCGGTAGATACGCAGTATTTT.

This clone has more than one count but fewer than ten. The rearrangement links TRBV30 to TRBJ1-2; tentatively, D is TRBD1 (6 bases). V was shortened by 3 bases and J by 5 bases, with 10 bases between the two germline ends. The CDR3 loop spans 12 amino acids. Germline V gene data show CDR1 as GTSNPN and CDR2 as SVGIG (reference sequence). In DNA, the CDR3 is TGTGCCTGGAGCCGACAGGCTTATGGCTACACCTTC. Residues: CAWSRQAYGYTF.

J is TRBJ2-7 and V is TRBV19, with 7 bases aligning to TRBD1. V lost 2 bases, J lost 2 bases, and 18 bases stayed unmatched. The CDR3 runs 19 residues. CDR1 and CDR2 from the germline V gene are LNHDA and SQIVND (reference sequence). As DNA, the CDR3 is TGTGCCAGTAGTATAAGATTCGGAGTCGGTTGGGGACAGCCCTACGAGCAGTACTTC. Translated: CASSIRFGVGWGQPYEQYF. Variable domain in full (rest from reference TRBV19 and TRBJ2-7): DGGITQSPKYLFRKEGQNVTLSCEQNLNHDAMYWYRQDPGQGLRLIYYSQIVNDFQKGDIAEGYSVSREKKESFPLTVTSAQKNPTAFYLCASSIRFGVGWGQPYEQYFGPGTRLTVT.

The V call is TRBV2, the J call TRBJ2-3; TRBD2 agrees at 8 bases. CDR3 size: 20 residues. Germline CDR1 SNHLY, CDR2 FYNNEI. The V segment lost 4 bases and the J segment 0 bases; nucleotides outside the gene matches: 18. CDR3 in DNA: TGTGCCAGCAGTGCCCCACGCACGCGCGGGGGGCAATCTAGCACAGATACGCAGTATTTT. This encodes CASSAPRTRGGQSSTDTQYF.

The CDR3 region is CASSQTSGGLDTQYF. CDR3 DNA: TGCGCCAGCAGTCAGACTAGCGGGGGGTTAGATACGCAGTATTTT. The V and J genes are TRBV4-3 and TRBJ2-3, with TRBD2 identical over 13 bases. V was pared by 6 bases and J by 5 bases, with 5 bases of the junction left unmatched. The CDR3 has 15 residues. CDR1 is LGHNA and CDR2 is YSLEER in the germline V gene.

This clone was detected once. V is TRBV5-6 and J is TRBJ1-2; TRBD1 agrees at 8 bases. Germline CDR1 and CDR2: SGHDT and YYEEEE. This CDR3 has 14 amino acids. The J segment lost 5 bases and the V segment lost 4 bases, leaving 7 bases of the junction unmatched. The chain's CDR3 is CASSLDRGWYGYTF. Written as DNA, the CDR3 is TGTGCCAGCAGCCTTGACAGGGGATGGTATGGCTACACCTTC. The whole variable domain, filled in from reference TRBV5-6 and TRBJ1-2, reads DAGVTQSPTHLIKTRGQQVTLRCSPKSGHDTVSWYQQALGQGPQFIFQYYEEEERQRGNFPDRFSGHQFPNYSSELNVNALLLGDSALYLCASSLDRGWYGYTFGSGTRLTVV.

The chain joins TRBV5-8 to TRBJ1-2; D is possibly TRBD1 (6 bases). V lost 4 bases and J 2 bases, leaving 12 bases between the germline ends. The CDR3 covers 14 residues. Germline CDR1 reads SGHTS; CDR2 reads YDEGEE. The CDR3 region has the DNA TGTGCCAGCAGCCGTCAGGGGAGAAACTATGGCTACACCTTC. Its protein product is CASSRQGRNYGYTF.

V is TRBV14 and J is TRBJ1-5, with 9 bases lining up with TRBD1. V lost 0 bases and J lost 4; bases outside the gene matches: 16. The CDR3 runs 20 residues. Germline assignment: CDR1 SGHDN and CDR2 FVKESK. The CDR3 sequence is CASSQDWDRDPRGRNQPQHF. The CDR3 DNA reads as TGTGCCAGCAGCCAAGATTGGGACAGGGATCCACGGGGCCGTAATCAGCCCCAGCATTTT.

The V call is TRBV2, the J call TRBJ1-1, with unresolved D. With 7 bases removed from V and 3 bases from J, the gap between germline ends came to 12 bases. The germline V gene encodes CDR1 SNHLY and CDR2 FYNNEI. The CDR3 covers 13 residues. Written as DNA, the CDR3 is TGTGCCAGCAACCCCAAAGAGGACACTGAAGCTTTCTTT. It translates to CASNPKEDTEAFF.

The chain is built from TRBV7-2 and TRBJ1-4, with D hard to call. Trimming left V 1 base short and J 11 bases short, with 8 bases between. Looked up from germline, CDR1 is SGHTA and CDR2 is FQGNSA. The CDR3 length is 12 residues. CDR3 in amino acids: CASSLEVGKLFF. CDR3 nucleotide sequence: TGTGCCAGCAGCTTAGAGGTCGGGAAACTGTTTTTT.

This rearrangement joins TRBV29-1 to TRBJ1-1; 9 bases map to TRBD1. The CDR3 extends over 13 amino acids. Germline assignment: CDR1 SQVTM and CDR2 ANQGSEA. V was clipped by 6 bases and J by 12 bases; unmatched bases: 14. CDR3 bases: TGCAGCGTGACTCTTGGGACAGGGAAGATGTCTTTCTTT. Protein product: CSVTLGTGKMSFF.

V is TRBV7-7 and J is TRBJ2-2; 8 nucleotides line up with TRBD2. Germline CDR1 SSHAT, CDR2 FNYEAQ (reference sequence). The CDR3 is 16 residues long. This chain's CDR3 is CASGDIRFPNTGELFF. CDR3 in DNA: TGTGCTAGCGGGGACATTCGTTTCCCTAACACCGGGGAGCTGTTTTTT.

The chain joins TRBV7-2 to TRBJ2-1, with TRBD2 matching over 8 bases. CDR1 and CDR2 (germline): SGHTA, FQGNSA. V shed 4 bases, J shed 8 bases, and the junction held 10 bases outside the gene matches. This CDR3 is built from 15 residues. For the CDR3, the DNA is TGTGCCAGCAGCTCTCAGACGGGGGGGCCCCATGAGCAGTTCTTC. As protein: CASSSQTGGPHEQFF. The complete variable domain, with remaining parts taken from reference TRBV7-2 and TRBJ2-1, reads GAGVSQSPSNKVTEKGKDVELRCDPISGHTALYWYRQSLGQGLEFLIYFQGNSAPDKSGLPSDRFSAERTGGSVSTLTIQRTQQEDSAVYLCASSSQTGGPHEQFFGPGTRLTVL.